This T cell receptor (beta chain) was obtained from a study of cytomegalovirus exposure and HLA in healthy donors. Study findings and constraints: Some V segments, TRBV6-2 and TRBV6-3 among them, were indistinguishable and were therefore excluded. Most sequenced TCRs were rare (though some public TCRs occurred in many donors). V- and J-gene trimming in TCR beta was tied to a missense DCLRE1C variant by an analysis performed later.

Germline-derived CDR1 and CDR2 are LGHNA and YNFKEQ. This CDR3 is built from 17 residues. After removal of 0 bases from V and 8 bases from J, the junction contained 10 bases not matched to a gene. The primer mix had 60 Vbeta and 13 Jbeta primers. Profiling relied on immunoSEQ multiplex PCR, and the TCRdb table lists in-frame clones only, not all of them. The table records hundreds of thousands of clones, 65% to 80% of them present only once. Remarks on this clone: The antigen is unknown.

This clonotype originated in a middle-aged man in good health and CMV-seronegative. V and J are TRBV4-2 and TRBJ2-1; TRBD2 aligns across 10 bases. Sequencing was carried out using PBMCs. The CDR3 coding sequence is TGTGCCAGCAGCCAAGAATCCACTAGCGGGATTTTATATGAGCAGTTCTTC. It translates to CASSQESTSGILYEQFF.